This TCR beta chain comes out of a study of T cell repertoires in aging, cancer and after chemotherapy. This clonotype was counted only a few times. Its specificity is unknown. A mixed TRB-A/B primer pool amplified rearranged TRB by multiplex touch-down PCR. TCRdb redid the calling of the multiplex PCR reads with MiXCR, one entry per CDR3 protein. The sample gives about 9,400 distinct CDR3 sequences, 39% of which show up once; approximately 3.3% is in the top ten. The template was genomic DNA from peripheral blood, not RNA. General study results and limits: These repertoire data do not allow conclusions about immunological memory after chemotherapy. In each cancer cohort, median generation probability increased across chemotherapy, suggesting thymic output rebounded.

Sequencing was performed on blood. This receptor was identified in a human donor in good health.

This CDR3 is CASSPRVEVWELHF. The CDR3 DNA reads TGTGCCAGCAGCCCACGGGTGGAGGTTTGGGAGCTCCACTTT. The chain combines TRBV5-6 with TRBJ1-6; D not resolved. Trimming cost V 4 bases and J 16 bases, with 21 bases left between them. This CDR3 region has 14 residues. From germline, CDR1 is SGHDT and CDR2 YYEEEE.